Detailed here is one T cell receptor (beta chain). Its antigen is unknown. This entry is derived from a study of cytomegalovirus exposure and HLA in healthy donors. The assay was immunoSEQ multiplex PCR, and TCRdb's table has in-frame clones only and misses some. The data contain tens of thousands of clones, around 96% of them seen just once; the ten biggest clones take up 1.3%. Germline V lookup: CDR1 MGHDK, CDR2 SYGVNS. Trimming took 8 bases from V and 5 from J; bases not matched to a gene: 15. The CDR3 spans 18 residues. Study-wide results and limits: Subsequent analysis showed first-cohort TCR clusters tending to co-occur in 120 or so validation repertoires.

Sequenced input: PBMCs. This TCR came from a young woman in good health and CMV-seronegative. This rearrangement joins TRBV25-1 to TRBJ2-2; 12 bases are shared with TRBD2. CDR3 in amino acids: CASADRKGLAGRTGELFF. The DNA of the CDR3 is TGTGCCAGCGCTGACCGCAAAGGACTAGCGGGAAGGACCGGGGAGCTGTTTTTT.